A few counts support the clone carrying this T cell receptor (beta chain). Its antigen is unidentified. The data originate from a study of cytomegalovirus exposure and HLA in healthy donors. Notes on the study in general: Within the data, a cluster of highly shared sequence variants was likely a sequencing artifact. Indistinguishable V segments, including TRBV6-2 and TRBV6-3, were excluded.

Germline V gene data show CDR1 as SGHNT and CDR2 as YENEEA. The CDR3 totals 13 residues. With 5 bases clipped from V and 7 bases from J, the junction kept 7 bases outside the gene matches. With 60 Vbeta and 13 Jbeta primers, the PCR was carried out. Some clones are missing from TCRdb's copy, which holds only in-frame ones; the method was immunoSEQ multiplex PCR. The table includes around 190,000 clones, more than 65% detected once. Sequenced sample: PBMCs. The chain employs TRBV11-3 and TRBJ1-1; TRBD1 agrees at 7 bases. The clonotype was recovered from a woman between 25 and 40 years old in good health and CMV-seropositive. This CDR3 reads CASSPRGPDEAFF. CDR3 coding DNA: TGTGCCAGCAGCCCAAGGGGGCCGGATGAAGCTTTCTTT.